These 18 T cell receptor beta chains came from one sample sequenced in a study of T cell responses to AZD1222 COVID-19 vaccine. Data came from immunoSEQ multiplex PCR; TCRdb stores just in-frame clones and leaves some out. The sample contains about 140,000 clones, about nine tenths of which appear only once. Sample: peripheral blood, taken on day 0 of AZD1222 vaccination. These receptors came from an adult in good health.

The chain has TRBV5-1 and TRBJ2-7; 8 nucleotides agree with TRBD2. There are 14 residues in the CDR3. J lost 3 bases, V lost 2 bases, and 4 bases had no gene match. The germline CDR1 and CDR2 sequences are SGHRS and YFSETQ. The DNA of the CDR3 is TGCGCCAGCAGCTTAGCGGGGGTCCGCTACGAGCAGTACTTC. Protein sequence: CASSLAGVRYEQYF.

This chain links TRBV7-9 with TRBJ1-4; 8 nucleotides match TRBD1. CDR1 and CDR2 (germline): SEHNR, FQNEAQ (reference sequence). The CDR3 sequence is 15 residues long. Germline trimming cut 5 bases from V and 4 bases from J; bases unmatched to any gene: 6. This CDR3 reads CASSIRTGINEKLFF. For the CDR3, the DNA is TGTGCCAGCAGCATCCGGACAGGGATTAATGAAAAACTGTTTTTT.

This chain joins TRBV5-1 and TRBJ1-1; 9 nucleotides align to TRBD1. CDR3 length: 15 residues. V lost 7 bases to trimming and J lost 4 bases; unmatched junction nucleotides: 11. Per germline, CDR1 SGHRS and CDR2 YFSETQ. CDR3 DNA: TGCGCCAGCCATTCCACCGGGGACAGGGCCACTGAAGCTTTCTTT. Translating gives CASHSTGDRATEAFF.

The V and J genes are TRBV12-3 or TRBV12-4 and TRBJ2-5; 9 nucleotides match TRBD1. V gave up 9 bases and J gave up 5 bases; unmatched junction bases: 7. The CDR3 has 13 residues. In nucleotides, the CDR3 is TGTGCCAGTCGGTCGGACAGGGGCGAGACCCAGTACTTC. As protein: CASRSDRGETQYF.

The sample holds one count of this clone. V gene TRBV28 combines with J gene TRBJ1-3, with D unresolved. Germline V gene sequence: CDR1 MDHEN, CDR2 SYDVKM. Trimming took 8 bases from V and 0 from J, leaving 5 bases between them. The length of the CDR3 is 12 residues. CDR3 in DNA: TGTGCCAGCTGCATCTCTGGAAACACCATATATTTT. Its protein product is CASCISGNTIYF.

V and J are TRBV3-1 (or the pseudogene TRBV3-2) and TRBJ1-1, with 10 bases identical to TRBD1. The germline V gene has CDR1 LGHDT and CDR2 YNNKEL (reference sequence). The CDR3 has 16 residues. J was trimmed by 1 base and V by 1 base; bases with no gene match: 3. As DNA, the CDR3 is TGTGCCAGCAGCCAAGTGACAGGGGGCTGGAACACTGAAGCTTTCTTT. Its protein product is CASSQVTGGWNTEAFF.

The chain combines TRBV28 with TRBJ1-1, with 7 bases fitting TRBD1. This CDR3 comprises 11 residues. Looked up from germline, CDR1 is MDHEN and CDR2 is SYDVKM. Losses at the gene ends were 8 bases for V and 4 bases for J; bases not matched to a gene: 1. CDR3 nucleotide sequence: TGTGCCAGCCGGACAGGCACTGAAGCTTTCTTT. Protein: CASRTGTEAFF.

The chain joins TRBV19 to TRBJ1-1; D is uncertain. Germline V gene sequence: CDR1 LNHDA, CDR2 SQIVND (reference sequence). Deletions cut 3 bases from V and 6 bases from J, with 14 bases between. The CDR3 is 14 amino acids. The CDR3 protein is CASSMGGNSAEAFF. CDR3 nucleotides: TGTGCCAGTAGTATGGGCGGGAACTCGGCTGAAGCTTTCTTT.

The chain combines TRBV11-3 with TRBJ2-2; TRBD1 agrees at 10 bases. The CDR3 spans 16 residues. With 5 bases clipped from V and 3 bases from J, the junction kept 6 bases outside the gene matches. Per germline, CDR1 SGHNT and CDR2 YENEEA. DNA for the CDR3: TGTGCCAGCAGCACCGGACAGGGGGTCTACACCGGGGAGCTGTTTTTT. Protein sequence: CASSTGQGVYTGELFF.

The chain uses TRBV29-1 and TRBJ1-4; tentative D call: TRBD1 (5 bases). The V end was cut by 4 bases, the J end by 8 bases, with 11 bases between. CDR1 and CDR2 (germline): SQVTM, ANQGSEA. The CDR3 loop spans 12 amino acids. The CDR3 nucleotides are TGCAGCGTTGGCACTGCAGGGGAAAAACTGTTTTTT. Translated, it gives CSVGTAGEKLFF.

Note on this clone: A clone one base away is much larger, so this may be a read error. The chain employs TRBV2 and TRBJ1-3; a weak D match, TRBD1 (6 bases). The ends were cut back, 2 bases at V and 0 bases at J, with 17 bases in the middle. The CDR3 runs 18 residues. CDR1 is SNHLY and CDR2 is FYNNEI in the germline V gene. CDR3 sequence reads: CASSERGWGRLSGNTIYF. The DNA for the CDR3 is TGTGCCAGCAGTGAAAGGGGATGGGGGCGACTCTCTGGAAACACCATATATTTT. The full variable domain, completed using reference TRBV2 and TRBJ1-3, is EPEVTQTPSHQVTQMGQEVILRCVPISNHLYFYWYRQILGQKVEFLVSFYNNEISEKSEIFDDQFSVERPDGSNFTLKIRSTKLEDSAMYFCASSERGWGRLSGNTIYFGEGSWLTVV.

DNA for the CDR3: TGTGCCAGCAGTTATCCAGGGGCGCCCCACGAGCAGTACTTC. Amino acids: CASSYPGAPHEQYF. V usage is TRBV6-5 and J usage is TRBJ2-7; TRBD1 is a possible D gene (6 bases). Germline loops: CDR1 MNHEY, CDR2 SVGAGI. Deletions cut 3 bases from V and 5 bases from J, with 14 bases between. The CDR3 totals 14 residues.

This clone was seen just once. V usage is TRBV5-1 and J usage is TRBJ1-1; D call uncertain. The V end was cut by 0 bases, the J end by 3 bases, with 3 bases between. Germline values: CDR1 SGHRS, CDR2 YFSETQ. CDR3 size: 12 residues. CDR3 region: CASSLGYTEAFF. The CDR3, as DNA: TGCGCCAGCAGCTTGGGGTACACTGAAGCTTTCTTT.

CDR3 bases: TGTGCCATCAACCCGGGACAGGGAACAGGGGAGCAGTTCTTC. It translates to CAINPGQGTGEQFF. The gene calls are TRBV10-3 and TRBJ2-1; 9 bases agree with TRBD1. Germline V CDR1 and CDR2: ENHRY, SYGVKD. Trimming cost V 7 bases and J 10 bases; bases outside gene matches: 11. This CDR3 is built from 14 residues.

This chain connects TRBV6-5 to TRBJ1-4, with TRBD1 as a possible D gene (6 bases). The CDR3 runs to 15 residues. V lost 6 bases to trimming and J lost 2 bases, with 13 bases between them. The germline CDR1 and CDR2 sequences are MNHEY and SVGAGI. The CDR3 sequence is CASRRTGATNEKLFF. CDR3 in DNA: TGTGCCAGCAGGCGCACGGGGGCGACTAATGAAAAACTGTTTTTT.

J is TRBJ2-3 and V is TRBV7-2, with D uncertain. Germline CDR1 is SGHTA and CDR2 is FQGNSA. Trimming removed 5 bases from V and 2 bases from J, with 11 bases in between. The CDR3 is made up of 14 amino acids. CDR3 coding DNA: TGTGCCAGCAGCCGCGACTCACACACAGATACGCAGTATTTT. Residues: CASSRDSHTDTQYF.

The chain recombines TRBV11-3 with TRBJ1-5, with D perhaps TRBD1 (6 bases). CDR1 and CDR2 from the germline V gene are SGHNT and YENEEA. V lost 6 bases, J lost 4 bases, and 10 bases lay in between. The CDR3 consists of 13 residues. CDR3 loop: CASSGTPNQPQHF. The DNA for the CDR3 is TGTGCCAGCAGTGGGACACCTAATCAGCCCCAGCATTTT.

The J gene is TRBJ1-2, the V gene TRBV4-2; TRBD1 is a possible D gene (5 bases). V dropped 3 bases and J dropped 2 bases, with 10 bases sitting between them. Germline CDR1 LGHNA, CDR2 YNFKEQ. The CDR3 spans 14 residues. The CDR3 sequence is CASSQGDSNYGYTF. The CDR3 DNA reads TGTGCCAGCAGCCAGGGGGACTCGAACTATGGCTACACCTTC.